Below, one TCR beta chain is given with its context. Its antigen is unidentified. The treatment is: approximately nine-day PBMC culture with coronavirus spike peptide pools or control peptides (ViraFEST assay). The Oncomine TCR Beta short-read assay was applied to DNA of cultured CD4+ T cells. TCRdb re-derived calls from the PCR reads in MiXCR, one entry per CDR3 protein. Of approximately 13,000 distinct CDR3 sequences listed, less than 35% are singletons. This specimen comes from a study of vaccination and CD4 T cells after COVID-19. The V end was cut by 3 bases, the J end by 1 base, with 9 bases between. The CDR3 has 13 amino acids. From germline, CDR1 is SQVTM and CDR2 ANQGSEA.

V and J are TRBV29-1 and TRBJ2-5; the D gene is possibly TRBD1 (5 bases). The receptor comes from a human donor who received a COVID-19 vaccine. The sample here was CD4+ T cells from blood, cultured in vitro, taken before SARS-CoV-2 vaccination. Here the CDR3 reads CSVDRQSQETQYF. As DNA, the CDR3 is TGCAGCGTTGACCGACAGAGCCAAGAGACCCAGTACTTC.